The clone carrying this TCR beta chain was observed a few times. Its antigen is unknown. These data belong to a study of cytomegalovirus exposure and HLA in healthy donors. This CDR3 comprises 11 residues. Trimming shortened V by 10 bases and J by 3 bases, and 9 bases separated the two germline ends. Germline V gene data show CDR1 as WSHSY and CDR2 as SAAADI. The PCR was carried out with 60 Vbeta primers and 13 Jbeta primers. Sequenced by immunoSEQ multiplex PCR; TCRdb stores in-frame clones only, minus some. Among 170,000 or so clones listed, just over 75% were seen once. Study findings and constraints: Reported findings show TCR beta sequences accurately forecast HLA-A and HLA-B alleles in most subjects. In a later analysis, TCR beta V- and J-gene trimming showed a link to a missense DCLRE1C variant. In a later analysis, an Asian-associated ancestry cluster reportedly showed fewer N-insertions than the roughly 650-donor mean. The study flagged some 170 TCR beta chains as cytomegalovirus-associated.

J is TRBJ1-2 and V is TRBV10-2; D perhaps matches TRBD1 (5 bases). Sequenced material: PBMCs. The TCR comes from a woman aged 30 to 39 in good health and CMV-seropositive. CDR3 protein: CAIQADYGYTF. The CDR3 bases are TGCGCCATACAGGCGGACTATGGCTACACCTTC.